This T cell receptor (beta chain) was retrieved from a study of identical twins. General study findings and limits: In cord blood, abundant beta clonotypes had fewer insertions; memory showed no trend.

Through template switching, a universal primer site was introduced, and the cDNA contained unique molecular identifiers. TCRdb reprocessed the 5' RACE reads with MiXCR, giving one entry per CDR3 protein. The sample holds 1.5 million or so distinct CDR3 sequences, about 32% seen once. About this clonotype itself: The antigen remains undetermined. The junction does not match germline at one end; this may be a read error.

CDR3 size: 16 residues. Germline assignment: CDR1 MGHDK and CDR2 SYGVNS. J is TRBJ2-1 and V is TRBV25-1; TRBD2 might be the D (7 bases). Specimen: cord blood. The TCR sequence derives from a newborn girl in good health. Written as DNA, the CDR3 is TGTGCCAGCAGTGAAGGCGGGGGCTACTCCTACGATGAGCAGTTCTTC. This codes for CASSEGGGYSYDEQFF. The complete variable domain, with remaining parts taken from reference TRBV25-1 and TRBJ2-1, reads EADIYQTPRYLVIGTGKKITLECSQTMGHDKMYWYQQDPGMELHLIHYSYGVNSTEKGDLSSESTVSRIRTEHFPLTLESARPSHTSQYLCASSEGGGYSYDEQFFGPGTRLTVL.